What follows are 5 T cell receptor beta chains derived from one specimen sequenced in a study of cytomegalovirus exposure and HLA in healthy donors. The PCR employed 60 Vbeta primers together with 13 Jbeta primers. TCRdb's table, derived via immunoSEQ multiplex PCR, lists solely in-frame clones and lacks some. The data show 150,000 to 200,000 clones, 75% to 90% seen once. What was sequenced was PBMCs. The source of these receptors is a human donor in good health.

V usage is TRBV19 and J usage is TRBJ1-1; TRBD1 aligns across 7 bases. The germline V gene has CDR1 LNHDA and CDR2 SQIVND (reference sequence). The CDR3 has 15 amino acids. The V and J ends lost 0 bases and 1 base, in that order; junction bases with no gene match: 2. In nucleotides, the CDR3 is TGTGCCAGTAGTATAGACAGGGGGGAGAACACTGAAGCTTTCTTT. Amino acids: CASSIDRGENTEAFF. The full variable domain, rest sourced from reference TRBV19 and TRBJ1-1, is DGGITQSPKYLFRKEGQNVTLSCEQNLNHDAMYWYRQDPGQGLRLIYYSQIVNDFQKGDIAEGYSVSREKKESFPLTVTSAQKNPTAFYLCASSIDRGENTEAFFGQGTRLTVV.

J is TRBJ2-7 and V is TRBV19; 7 bases match TRBD1. The junction had 5 bases not matched to a gene; V was cut back by 6 bases and J by 3 bases. CDR1 is LNHDA, CDR2 SQIVND, per germline (reference sequence). The CDR3 covers 13 residues. The CDR3 loop reads CASRNAGGYEQYF. In nucleotides, the CDR3 is TGTGCCAGTAGAAATGCAGGGGGCTACGAGCAGTACTTC.

This clone was counted between two and nine times. The chain has TRBV5-4 and TRBJ2-1, with D possibly being TRBD1 (5 bases). The germline V and J ends were trimmed by 0 bases and 4 bases, with 11 bases remaining between them. The CDR3 consists of 15 residues. Germline V CDR1 and CDR2: SGHNT, YYREEE (reference sequence). Here the CDR3 DNA reads TGTGCCAGCAGCTTGGTTGCAGGGAAATACAATGAGCAGTTCTTC. Translated: CASSLVAGKYNEQFF.

The genes are TRBV27 and TRBJ2-2; D remains ambiguous. The CDR3 has 14 amino acids. With 6 bases removed from V and 2 bases from J, the gap between germline ends came to 10 bases. Germline V gene lookup returns CDR1 MNHEY and CDR2 SMNVEV (reference sequence). CDR3 sequence (DNA): TGTGCCAGCAGGTGGGCTCCTAACACCGGGGAGCTGTTTTTT. This sequence encodes CASRWAPNTGELFF.

Concerning this clone itself: One end of the junction fails to match germline, which may point to a read error. V and J are TRBV2 and TRBJ1-2; no reliable D call. The CDR3 length is 13 residues. CDR1 is SNHLY and CDR2 is FYNNEI in the germline V gene. CDR3 amino acids: CASSGRPNYGYPF. The CDR3 bases are TGTGCCAGCAGTGGAAGACCTAACTATGGCTACCCCTTC.